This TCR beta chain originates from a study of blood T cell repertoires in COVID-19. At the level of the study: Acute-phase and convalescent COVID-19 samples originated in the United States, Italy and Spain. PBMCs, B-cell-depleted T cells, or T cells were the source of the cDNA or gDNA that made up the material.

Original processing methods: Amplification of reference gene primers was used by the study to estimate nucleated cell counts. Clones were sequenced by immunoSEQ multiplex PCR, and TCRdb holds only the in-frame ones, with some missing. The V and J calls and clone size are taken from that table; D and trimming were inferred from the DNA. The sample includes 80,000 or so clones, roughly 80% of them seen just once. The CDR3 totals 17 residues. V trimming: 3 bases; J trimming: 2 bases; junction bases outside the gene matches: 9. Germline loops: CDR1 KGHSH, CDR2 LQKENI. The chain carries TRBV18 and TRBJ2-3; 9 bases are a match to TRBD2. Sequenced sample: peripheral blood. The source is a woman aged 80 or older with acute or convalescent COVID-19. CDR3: CASSPQTSGTHTDTQYF. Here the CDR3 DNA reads TGTGCCAGCTCACCCCAGACTAGCGGTACCCACACAGATACGCAGTATTTT. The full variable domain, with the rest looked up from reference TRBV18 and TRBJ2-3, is NAGVMQNPRHLVRRRGQEARLRCSPMKGHSHVYWYRQLPEEGLKFMVYLQKENIIDESGMPKERFSAEFPKEGPSILRIQQVVRGDSAAYFCASSPQTSGTHTDTQYFGPGTRLTVL.